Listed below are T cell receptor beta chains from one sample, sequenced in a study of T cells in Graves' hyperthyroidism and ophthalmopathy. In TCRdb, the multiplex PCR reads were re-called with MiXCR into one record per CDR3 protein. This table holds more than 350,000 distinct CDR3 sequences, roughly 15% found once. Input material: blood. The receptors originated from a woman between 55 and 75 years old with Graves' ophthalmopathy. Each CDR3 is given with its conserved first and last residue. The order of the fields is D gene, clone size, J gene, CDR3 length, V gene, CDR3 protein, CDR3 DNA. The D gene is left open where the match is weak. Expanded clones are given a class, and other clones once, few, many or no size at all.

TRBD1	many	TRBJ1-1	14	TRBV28	CASSPGTGWRKAFF	TGTGCCAGCAGCCCTGGGACAGGGTGGCGAAAAGCTTTCTTT
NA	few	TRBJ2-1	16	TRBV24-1	CATSDLDPSSYNEQFF	TGTGCCACCAGTGATCTCGACCCTTCCTCCTACAATGAGCAGTTCTTC
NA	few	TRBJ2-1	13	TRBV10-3	CAISNRAPDEQFF	TGTGCCATCAGTAACCGGGCCCCGGATGAGCAGTTCTTC
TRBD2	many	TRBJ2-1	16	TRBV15	CATSRELAGGLHEQFF	TGTGCCACCAGCAGAGAGCTTGCGGGAGGCTTACATGAGCAGTTCTTC
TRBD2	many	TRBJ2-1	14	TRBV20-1	CSARDRTSGYEQFF	TGCAGTGCTAGAGACCGAACTAGCGGGTATGAGCAGTTCTTC
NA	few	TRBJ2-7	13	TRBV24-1	CATLGGHAYEQYF	TGTGCCACCCTCGGGGGGCATGCCTACGAGCAGTACTTC
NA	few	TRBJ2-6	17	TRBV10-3	CAISESMLQSGANVLTF	TGTGCCATCAGTGAGTCGATGCTCCAGTCTGGGGCCAACGTCCTGACTTTC
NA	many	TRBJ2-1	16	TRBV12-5	CASGSKFPPRINEQFF	TGTGCTAGTGGCTCCAAATTCCCACCCCGCATCAATGAGCAGTTCTTC
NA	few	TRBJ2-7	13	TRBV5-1	CASSLEGGREQYF	TGCGCCAGCAGCTTGGAGGGGGGGCGCGAGCAGTACTTC
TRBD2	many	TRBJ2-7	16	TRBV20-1	CSARVPGGLAAHEQYF	TGCAGTGCTAGAGTCCCCGGGGGACTAGCAGCCCACGAGCAGTACTTC
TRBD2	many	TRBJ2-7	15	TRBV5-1	CASSYRTSGSYEQYF	TGCGCCAGCAGCTATCGGACTAGCGGGTCCTACGAGCAGTACTTC
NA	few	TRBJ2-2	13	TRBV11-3	CASSPREDGELFF	TGTGCCAGCAGCCCCAGGGAGGACGGGGAGCTGTTTTTT
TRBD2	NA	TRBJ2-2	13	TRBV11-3	CAGSTSGGGELFF	TGTGCCGGCAGCACAAGCGGGGGTGGGGAGCTGTTTTTT
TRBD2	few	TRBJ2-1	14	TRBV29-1	CSATQAGLLNEQFF	TGCAGCGCCACCCAAGCGGGACTCCTCAATGAGCAGTTCTTC
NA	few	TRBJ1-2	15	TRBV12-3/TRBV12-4	CASSLGRTANYGYTF	TGTGCCAGCAGTTTAGGACGGACAGCAAACTATGGCTACACCTTC
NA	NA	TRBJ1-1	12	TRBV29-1	CSVEQDPIEAFF	TGCAGCGTTGAACAGGATCCGATTGAAGCTTTCTTT
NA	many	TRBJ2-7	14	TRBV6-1	CASSPWAGEYEQYF	TGTGCCAGCAGCCCGTGGGCAGGGGAATACGAGCAGTACTTC
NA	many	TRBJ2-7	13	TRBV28	CASSSPGLTEQYF	TGTGCCAGCAGTTCACCGGGTTTGACCGAGCAGTACTTC
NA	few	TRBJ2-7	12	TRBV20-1	CSARVGPYEQYF	TGCAGTGCTAGAGTAGGTCCCTACGAGCAGTACTTC
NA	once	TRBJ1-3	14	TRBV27	CASSAQSSGNTIYF	TGTGCCAGCAGCGCACAGAGCTCTGGAAACACCATATATTTT
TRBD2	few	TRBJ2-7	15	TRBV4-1	CASSQPTSGAYEQYF	TGCGCCAGCAGCCAACCGACTAGCGGGGCCTACGAGCAGTACTTC
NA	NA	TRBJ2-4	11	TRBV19	CAGSPGPVQYF	TGTGCCGGGTCTCCAGGACCTGTTCAGTACTTC
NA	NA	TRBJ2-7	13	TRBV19	CASSPDGSYEQYF	TGTGCCAGTAGTCCGGACGGCTCCTACGAGCAGTACTTC
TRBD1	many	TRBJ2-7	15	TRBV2	CASSDVGQGTYEQYF	TGTGCCAGCAGTGACGTGGGACAGGGGACCTACGAGCAGTACTTC
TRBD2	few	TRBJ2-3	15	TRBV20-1	CSATVLAGAADAQYF	TGCAGTGCTACCGTACTAGCGGGAGCCGCAGATGCGCAGTATTTT
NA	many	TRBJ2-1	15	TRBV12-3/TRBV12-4	CASRIYSSSYNEQFF	TGTGCCAGCAGGATCTACTCCAGCTCCTACAATGAGCAGTTCTTC
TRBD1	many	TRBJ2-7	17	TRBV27	CASSPSPTGNPLYEQYF	TGTGCCAGCAGTCCCTCACCGACAGGGAATCCCCTCTACGAGCAGTACTTC
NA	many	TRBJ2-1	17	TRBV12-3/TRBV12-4	CASASGASDVVYNEQFF	TGTGCCAGCGCGAGTGGGGCTTCGGACGTAGTCTACAATGAGCAGTTCTTC
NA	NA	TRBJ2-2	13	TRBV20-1	CSASPRVTGELFF	TGCAGTGCTAGCCCTAGAGTCACCGGGGAGCTGTTTTTT
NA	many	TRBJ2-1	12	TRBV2	CASGDYPNEQFF	TGTGCCAGCGGTGACTACCCCAATGAGCAGTTCTTC
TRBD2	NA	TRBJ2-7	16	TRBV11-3	CASSLDHSGSSYEQYF	TGTGCCAGCAGCTTAGATCACAGCGGGAGTTCCTACGAGCAGTACTTC
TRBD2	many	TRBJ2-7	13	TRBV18	CASSQREPYEQYF	TGTGCCAGCTCACAGCGGGAGCCCTACGAGCAGTACTTC
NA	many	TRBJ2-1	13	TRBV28	CASRHLAHNEQFF	TGTGCCAGCAGACACCTAGCGCACAATGAGCAGTTCTTC
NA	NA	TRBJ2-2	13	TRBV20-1	CSASIPDTGELFF	TGCAGTGCTAGTATCCCGGACACCGGGGAGCTGTTTTTT
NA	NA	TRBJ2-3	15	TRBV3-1	CASSPWTSNTDTQYF	TGTGCCAGCAGCCCGTGGACTTCTAACACAGATACGCAGTATTTT
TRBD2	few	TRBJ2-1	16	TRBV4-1	CASSHRRSGRPNEQFF	TGCGCCAGCAGCCATCGTCGGAGCGGGAGGCCCAATGAGCAGTTCTTC
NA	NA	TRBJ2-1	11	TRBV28	CASKGSDEQFF	TGTGCCAGCAAAGGGTCTGATGAGCAGTTCTTC
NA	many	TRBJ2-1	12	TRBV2	CASSEQAGEQFF	TGTGCCAGCAGTGAACAAGCGGGCGAGCAGTTCTTC
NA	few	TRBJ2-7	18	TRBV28	CASSLRFATLSDSYEQYF	TGTGCCAGCAGTTTAAGGTTTGCCACCCTTAGCGACTCCTACGAGCAGTACTTC
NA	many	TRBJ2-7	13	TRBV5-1	CASSLAQPYEQYF	TGCGCCAGCAGCTTGGCCCAGCCGTACGAGCAGTACTTC
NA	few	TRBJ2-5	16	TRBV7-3	CASSLGLANYQETQYF	TGTGCCAGCAGCTTAGGGCTAGCGAACTACCAAGAGACCCAGTACTTC
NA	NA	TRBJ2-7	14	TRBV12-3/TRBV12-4	CASSLAGLAYEQYF	TGTGCCAGCAGTTTAGCAGGTCTAGCCTACGAGCAGTACTTC
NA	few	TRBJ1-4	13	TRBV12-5	CASGTLANEKLFF	TGTGCTAGTGGAACTCTAGCTAATGAAAAACTGTTTTTT
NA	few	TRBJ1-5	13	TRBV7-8	CASSAFEPQPQHF	TGTGCCAGCAGCGCTTTTGAACCCCAGCCCCAGCATTTT
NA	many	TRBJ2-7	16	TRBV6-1	CASSRQLDGSSYEQYF	TGTGCCAGCAGCCGTCAATTGGACGGCAGCTCCTACGAGCAGTACTTC
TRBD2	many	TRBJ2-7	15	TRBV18	CASSLSGAPSYEQYF	TGTGCCAGCTCACTTAGCGGGGCTCCCTCCTACGAGCAGTACTTC
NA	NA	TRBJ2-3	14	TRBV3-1	CASSPLTTTDTQYF	TGTGCCAGCAGCCCTCTGACAACCACAGATACGCAGTATTTT
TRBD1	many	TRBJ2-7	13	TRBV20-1	CSAGDRSSYEQYF	TGCAGTGCGGGGGACAGGAGCTCCTACGAGCAGTACTTC
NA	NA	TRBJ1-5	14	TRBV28	CASTGGVMGQPQHF	TGTGCCAGTACCGGTGGGGTTATGGGTCAGCCCCAGCATTTT
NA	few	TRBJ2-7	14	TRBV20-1	CSARGQVVIYEQYF	TGCAGTGCTAGAGGGCAGGTGGTTATCTACGAGCAGTACTTC
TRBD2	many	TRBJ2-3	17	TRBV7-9	CASSQTRTSGSADTQYF	TGTGCCAGCAGCCAGACACGGACTAGCGGGAGCGCAGATACGCAGTATTTT
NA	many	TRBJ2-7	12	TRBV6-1	CARREGGQEQYF	TGTGCCAGAAGGGAGGGAGGACAGGAGCAGTACTTC
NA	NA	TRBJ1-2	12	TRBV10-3	CAISESRDGYTF	TGTGCCATCAGTGAGTCGAGGGATGGCTACACCTTC
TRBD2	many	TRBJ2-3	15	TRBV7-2	CASSPPSGSADTQYF	TGTGCCAGCAGCCCCCCGAGCGGGAGTGCAGATACGCAGTATTTT
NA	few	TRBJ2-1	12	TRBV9	CASSGASNEQFF	TGTGCCAGCAGCGGGGCTAGCAATGAGCAGTTCTTC